The table lists the clone carrying this TCR beta chain with a few counts. What it binds is not known. The data were taken from a study of identical twins. The study's findings and limits: Out-of-frame TCR alpha sharing observed in monozygotic twins exceeded model estimates. Out-of-frame alpha sequences shared by twins showed excess low generation probability.

Germline V lookup: CDR1 ENHRY, CDR2 SYGVKD. Losses at the gene ends were 6 bases for V and 2 bases for J; bases not matched to a gene: 6. CDR3 length: 16 residues. TCRdb re-called the 5' RACE reads through MiXCR, storing one row per CDR3 protein. Among about 210,000 distinct CDR3 sequences listed, roughly a tenth were seen once. The V and J genes are TRBV10-3 and TRBJ2-3; TRBD2 matches at 12 bases. This TCR was sampled from a woman aged 18-29 years in good health. Sequenced sample: memory (CD45RO+) T cells sorted from blood. The CDR3 coding sequence is TGTGCCATCAGCCTAGGACTAGCGGGGAACACAGATACGCAGTATTTT. Translation: CAISLGLAGNTDTQYF.